These T cell receptor beta chains were read from a single sample in a study of blood T cell repertoires in COVID-19. TCRdb keeps only in-frame clones here, not all; method: immunoSEQ multiplex PCR. The sample has roughly 410,000 clones; roughly 90% are singletons. Material: peripheral blood. The source of these receptors is a man between 40 and 49 years old with acute or convalescent COVID-19. Each CDR3 is given without its conserved first and last residue. The order of the fields is CDR3 protein, V gene, CDR3 length, clone size. Size values are once, few and many counts, or a class for expanded clones, and some rows have none.

cdr3_aa: ASSEKASGGTDTQY; v_call: TRBV6-4; cdr3_length: 14; clone_size: medium-sized
cdr3_aa: ASLGQANSPLH; v_call: TRBV18; cdr3_length: 11; clone_size: -
cdr3_aa: ASSQVVEAYTEAF; v_call: TRBV3-1/TRBV3-2; cdr3_length: 13; clone_size: -
cdr3_aa: ASSPRGQGAPYEQY; v_call: TRBV5-6; cdr3_length: 14; clone_size: -
cdr3_aa: ASSPDTGAGYGYT; v_call: TRBV18; cdr3_length: 13; clone_size: -
cdr3_aa: ASSTAGGPDTQY; v_call: TRBV7-3; cdr3_length: 12; clone_size: -
cdr3_aa: AISDQGAYTEAF; v_call: TRBV10-3; cdr3_length: 12; clone_size: -
cdr3_aa: ASRRGASEYNEQF; v_call: TRBV28; cdr3_length: 13; clone_size: -
cdr3_aa: ASSELAGYEQF; v_call: TRBV6-1; cdr3_length: 11; clone_size: -
cdr3_aa: ASSESGNSVNYGYT; v_call: TRBV9; cdr3_length: 14; clone_size: -
cdr3_aa: ASSLLGLAGNEQY; v_call: TRBV7-2; cdr3_length: 13; clone_size: -
cdr3_aa: ASSVQGVNTGELF; v_call: TRBV19; cdr3_length: 13; clone_size: -
cdr3_aa: ASSYNRGWEKLF; v_call: TRBV6-5; cdr3_length: 12; clone_size: -
cdr3_aa: ASRTGGRNTEAF; v_call: TRBV19; cdr3_length: 12; clone_size: -
cdr3_aa: ASSQPDRGNTIY; v_call: TRBV3-1/TRBV3-2; cdr3_length: 12; clone_size: -
cdr3_aa: SVLTGLGGYT; v_call: TRBV29-1; cdr3_length: 10; clone_size: -
cdr3_aa: ASSLGTGAPLH; v_call: TRBV27; cdr3_length: 11; clone_size: -
cdr3_aa: ASSPPLNEQF; v_call: TRBV7-9; cdr3_length: 10; clone_size: once